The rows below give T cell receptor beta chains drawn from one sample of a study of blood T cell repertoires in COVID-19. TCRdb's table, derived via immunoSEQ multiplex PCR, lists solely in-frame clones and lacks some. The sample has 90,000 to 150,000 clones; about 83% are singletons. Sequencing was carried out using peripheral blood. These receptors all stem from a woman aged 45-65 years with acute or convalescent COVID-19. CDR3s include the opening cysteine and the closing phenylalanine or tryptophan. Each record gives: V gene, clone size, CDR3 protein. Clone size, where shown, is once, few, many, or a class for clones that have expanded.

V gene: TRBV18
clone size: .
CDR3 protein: CASSQLDRESPLHF

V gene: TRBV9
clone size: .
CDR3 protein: CASSLRDRAEKLFF

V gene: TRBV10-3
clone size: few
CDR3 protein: CAIQGSSYEQYF

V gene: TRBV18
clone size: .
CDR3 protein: CASSPGTSDEQFF

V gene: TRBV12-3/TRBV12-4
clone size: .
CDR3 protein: CASSYYNEQFF

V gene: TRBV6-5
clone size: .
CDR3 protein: CASSYREGYGYTF

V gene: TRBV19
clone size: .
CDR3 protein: CASSLGSVERQPQHF

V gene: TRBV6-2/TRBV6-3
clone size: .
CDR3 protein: CASSRDRTYGYTF

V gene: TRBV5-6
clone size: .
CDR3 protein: CASSSPGYGYTF

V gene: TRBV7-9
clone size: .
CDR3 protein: CASSRDRGKDGYTF

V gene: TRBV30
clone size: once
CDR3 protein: CAWKLGPAPGANVLTF

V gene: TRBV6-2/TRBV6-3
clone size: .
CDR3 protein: CASSSLALNTGELFF

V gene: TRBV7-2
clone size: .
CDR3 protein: CASSFRDTTNYGYTF